The 27 T cell receptor beta chains in this list originate from one sample, sequenced in a study of cytomegalovirus exposure and HLA in healthy donors. The PCR employed 60 Vbeta primers together with 13 Jbeta primers. The data were produced by immunoSEQ multiplex PCR, yet TCRdb's version contains in-frame clones alone and is incomplete. Among under 130,000 clones listed, about 70% were seen once. The sample was PBMCs. These receptors all come from a man aged 45 to 65 in good health and CMV-seropositive.

The V gene is TRBV30, the J gene TRBJ2-5, with a weak D call TRBD2 (6 bases). Per the germline V gene, CDR1 is GTSNPN and CDR2 is SVGIG (reference sequence). Trimming shortened V by 5 bases and J by 3 bases, and 13 bases separated the two germline ends. The CDR3 totals 13 residues. The CDR3 DNA is TGTGCCTGGGCCGGGGGTGGCGAAGAGACCCAGTACTTC. This gives the protein CAWAGGGEETQYF.

V and J are TRBV7-8 and TRBJ2-5, with D perhaps matching TRBD1 (6 bases). This CDR3 is built from 13 residues. Between the trimmed V and J ends, which lost 4 bases and 4 bases, there was a span of 10 bases. Germline lookup yields CDR1 SGHVS and CDR2 FQNEAQ. Here the CDR3 reads CASSSQTGETQYF. In DNA, the CDR3 is TGTGCCAGCAGCTCCCAGACAGGAGAGACCCAGTACTTC.

The rearrangement uses TRBV5-1 and TRBJ2-5, with 7 bases aligning to TRBD2. Trimming cost V 0 bases and J 1 base; bases outside gene matches: 6. CDR1 is SGHRS and CDR2 is YFSETQ in the germline V gene. The CDR3 spans 16 residues. The DNA for the CDR3 is TGCGCCAGCAGCTTGGAATCGGCGGGGGTCCAAGAGACCCAGTACTTC. Protein product: CASSLESAGVQETQYF.

The chain couples TRBV9 to TRBJ1-5; the D gene is possibly TRBD1 (5 bases). Germline CDR1 SGDLS, CDR2 YYNGEE. The CDR3 has 15 residues. V dropped 4 bases and J dropped 0 bases, with 11 bases sitting between them. The CDR3 loop is CASSSGIGSNQPQHF. In DNA form, the CDR3 reads TGTGCCAGCAGCTCAGGGATAGGTAGCAATCAGCCCCAGCATTTT.

The chain couples TRBV10-3 to TRBJ1-1; D is ambiguous. Per the germline V gene, CDR1 is ENHRY and CDR2 is SYGVKD. Between the trimmed V and J ends, which lost 6 bases and 1 base, there was a span of 3 bases. This CDR3 region has 11 residues. CDR3: CAIRQNTEAFF. CDR3 sequence (DNA): TGTGCCATCAGACAGAACACTGAAGCTTTCTTT.

The chain uses TRBV25-1 and TRBJ2-3; tentatively, D is TRBD1 (8 bases). The V and J ends lost 4 bases and 1 base respectively, with 18 bases between them. The CDR3 contains 17 residues. Germline values: CDR1 MGHDK, CDR2 SYGVNS. The CDR3 loop is CASSGGGRGPRTDTQYF. In DNA, the CDR3 is TGTGCCAGCAGTGGGGGGGGCAGGGGGCCTCGCACAGATACGCAGTATTTT.

The CDR3 bases are TGTGCCAGTAGTATCGGTTACAATGGGAGGGCCGCCTACAATGAGCAGTTCTTC. Residues: CASSIGYNGRAAYNEQFF. The genes are TRBV19 and TRBJ2-1; 7 bases are a match to TRBD2. Trimming took 3 bases from V and 2 from J; bases not matched to a gene: 13. Germline CDR1 is LNHDA and CDR2 is SQIVND (reference sequence). There are 18 residues in the CDR3.

The CDR3 region has the DNA TGTGCCATCAGGGGGACTCCTCCTAATTCACCCCTCCACTTT. It encodes CAIRGTPPNSPLHF. The chain is built from TRBV10-3 and TRBJ1-6; weak D call: TRBD1 (5 bases). CDR1 is ENHRY, CDR2 SYGVKD, per germline. The CDR3 is 14 residues long. The V and J ends lost 6 bases and 6 bases respectively, with 12 bases between them.

The chain couples TRBV6-1 to TRBJ1-2; TRBD1 is a possible D gene (6 bases). Germline CDR1 is MNHNS and CDR2 is SASEGT. The CDR3 length is 14 residues. V was cut by 6 bases and J by 4 bases, with 15 bases left in between. The CDR3 region is CASRSGQIIYGYTF. The CDR3 bases are TGTGCCAGCAGATCTGGACAGATTATCTATGGCTACACCTTC.

This clone turned up a few times. The chain carries TRBV5-4 and TRBJ1-1; D is unclear. The CDR3 covers 12 residues. V lost 0 bases, J lost 10 bases, and 10 bases lay in between. CDR1 is SGHNT, CDR2 YYREEE, per germline (reference sequence). The CDR3 sequence: CASSLEAAGAFF. Here the CDR3 DNA reads TGTGCCAGCAGCTTGGAGGCAGCAGGAGCTTTCTTT. Complete variable domain (other parts from reference TRBV5-4 and TRBJ1-1): ETGVTQSPTHLIKTRGQQVTLRCSSQSGHNTVSWYQQALGQGPQFIFQYYREEENGRGNFPPRFSGLQFPNYSSELNVNALELDDSALYLCASSLEAAGAFFGQGTRLTVV.

This clone was detected only a few times. The chain combines TRBV6-1 with TRBJ2-1, with 7 positions matching TRBD1. Germline trimming cut 8 bases from V and 3 bases from J; bases unmatched to any gene: 7. The germline V gene has CDR1 MNHNS and CDR2 SASEGT. The CDR3 loop spans 14 amino acids. CDR3 protein: CASRRDSFYNEQFF. CDR3 bases: TGTGCCAGCCGCAGGGACAGCTTCTACAATGAGCAGTTCTTC.

This clone was counted between two and nine times. This rearrangement joins TRBV5-1 to TRBJ1-2, with D tentatively TRBD1 (5 bases). The length of the CDR3 is 14 residues. Germline V gene data show CDR1 as SGHRS and CDR2 as YFSETQ. With 0 bases removed from V and 6 bases from J, the gap between germline ends came to 12 bases. The CDR3 DNA sequence: TGCGCCAGCAGCTTGGCGGGACTGAACCATGGCTACACCTTC. This sequence encodes CASSLAGLNHGYTF. The full variable domain, with the rest looked up from reference TRBV5-1 and TRBJ1-2, is KAGVTQTPRYLIKTRGQQVTLSCSPISGHRSVSWYQQTPGQGLQFLFEYFSETQRNKGNFPGRFSGRQFSNSRSEMNVSTLELGDSALYLCASSLAGLNHGYTFGSGTRLTVV.

This sequence joins TRBV18 and TRBJ2-1, with D maybe TRBD2 (6 bases). Germline V lookup: CDR1 KGHSH, CDR2 LQKENI. V dropped 3 bases and J dropped 9 bases, with 18 bases sitting between them. The CDR3 loop spans 15 amino acids. CDR3 in DNA: TGTGCCAGCTCACCTTTGGGGACTCCCTCGGGTGAGCAGTTCTTC. It specifies CASSPLGTPSGEQFF.

The chain links TRBV6-1 to TRBJ2-3; TRBD1 agrees at 7 bases. The ends lost 8 bases at V and 3 bases at J; junction bases unmatched: 8. CDR3 size: 14 residues. CDR1 and CDR2 from the germline V gene are MNHNS and SASEGT. CDR3: CASFHRGSTDTQYF. The CDR3 region has the DNA TGTGCCAGCTTCCACAGGGGAAGTACAGATACGCAGTATTTT.

This clone was seen only a few times. The chain recombines TRBV9 with TRBJ2-1; 9 bases are a match to TRBD2. V dropped 0 bases and J dropped 8; count of bases not matched to a gene: 15. Germline V gives CDR1 SGDLS, CDR2 YYNGEE. The CDR3 runs to 18 residues. CDR3 coding DNA: TGTGCCAGCAGCGTAGTAACCCCGGGGCTAGCGGGAACGGATGAGCAGTTCTTC. Translating gives CASSVVTPGLAGTDEQFF.

The genes are TRBV30 and TRBJ2-5; 8 nucleotides line up with TRBD2. The J call is in doubt because the DNA end fits TRBJ2-7 better. The CDR3 covers 15 residues. Germline V gene sequence: CDR1 GTSNPN, CDR2 SVGIG (reference sequence). The CDR3 sequence: CAWSRFGGGTYEQYF. In DNA, the CDR3 is TGTGCCTGGAGTCGGTTCGGGGGGGGTACCTACGAGCAGTACTTC.

CDR3 DNA sequence: TGTGCCAGCAGCTTAGGGGGCCCCACCGGGGAGCTGTTTTTT. Amino acids: CASSLGGPTGELFF. This chain links TRBV7-2 with TRBJ2-2, with TRBD1 as a possible D gene (5 bases). The CDR3 loop spans 14 amino acids. Germline values: CDR1 SGHTA, CDR2 FQGNSA. V gave up 1 base and J gave up 4 bases, with 7 bases separating them.

This clone has more than one count but fewer than ten. The J gene is TRBJ1-1, the V gene TRBV2; D remains ambiguous. Germline V gene lookup returns CDR1 SNHLY and CDR2 FYNNEI. The CDR3 extends over 13 amino acids. Trimming removed 4 bases at V and 1 base at J, with 7 bases between. CDR3 in DNA: TGTGCCAGCAGTGCTGCAGAGAACACTGAAGCTTTCTTT. It specifies CASSAAENTEAFF.

The chain has TRBV4-2 and TRBJ1-5; D is possibly TRBD1 (6 bases). V lost 0 bases and J 4 bases, leaving 16 bases between the germline ends. The CDR3 runs 17 residues. CDR1 is LGHNA and CDR2 is YNFKEQ in the germline V gene. Written as DNA, the CDR3 is TGTGCCAGCAGCCAAGATGTGGTGGGGACACTGAATCAGCCCCAGCATTTT. Translated, it gives CASSQDVVGTLNQPQHF.

This clone was seen more than once but under ten times. This rearrangement joins TRBV2 to TRBJ1-3; D call uncertain. The CDR3 is 13 residues long. Germline V gene sequence: CDR1 SNHLY, CDR2 FYNNEI. Trimming stripped 1 base from V and 4 bases from J, with 5 bases between. The chain's CDR3 is CASSEGGGNTIYF. The CDR3 region has the DNA TGTGCCAGCAGTGAAGGAGGAGGAAACACCATATATTTT.

The V call is TRBV27, the J call TRBJ1-4, with TRBD1 as a possible D gene (5 bases). V shed 2 bases and J shed 8 bases, with 9 bases lying between them. This CDR3 spans 13 amino acids. Germline V gene data show CDR1 as MNHEY and CDR2 as SMNVEV (reference sequence). The CDR3 loop reads CASSLGWGEKLFF. The CDR3 DNA follows: TGTGCCAGCAGTTTAGGGTGGGGCGAAAAACTGTTTTTT.

The CDR3 sequence is CATQGTPRPGELFF. The DNA for the CDR3 is TGTGCCACTCAAGGGACACCTCGGCCCGGGGAGCTGTTTTTT. The V call is TRBV10-3, the J call TRBJ2-2; tentatively, D is TRBD1 (6 bases). Trimming stripped 10 bases from V and 6 bases from J, with 18 bases between. The germline V gene has CDR1 ENHRY and CDR2 SYGVKD. This CDR3 is 14 amino acids long.

The V call is TRBV15, the J call TRBJ2-2, with D unresolved. The CDR3 contains 16 residues. Trimming removed 1 base from V and 2 bases from J, with 11 bases in between. From germline, CDR1 is LNHNV and CDR2 YYDKDF (reference sequence). Here the CDR3 reads CATSRGPGDNTGELFF. CDR3 sequence (DNA): TGTGCCACCAGCAGAGGGCCAGGTGACAACACCGGGGAGCTGTTTTTT.

The genes are TRBV30 and TRBJ2-3, with 9 bases lining up with TRBD2. The V and J ends lost 2 bases and 0 bases, in that order; junction bases with no gene match: 3. The CDR3 totals 15 residues. The germline V gene has CDR1 GTSNPN and CDR2 SVGIG (reference sequence). Here the CDR3 reads CAWSLSGGSTDTQYF. The CDR3 region has the DNA TGTGCCTGGAGTTTGAGCGGGGGGAGCACAGATACGCAGTATTTT.

This chain joins TRBV7-6 and TRBJ2-3; the D gene is possibly TRBD2 (7 bases). Germline V gene data show CDR1 as SGHVS and CDR2 as FNYEAQ. Trimming pared 1 base from V and 1 base from J, leaving 21 bases between. This CDR3 has 19 amino acids. The CDR3 region has the DNA TGTGCCAGCAGCTTAGGAGAGCCATTCAGGGAGGGGGGCACAGATACGCAGTATTTT. Translating gives CASSLGEPFREGGTDTQYF.

The chain joins TRBV9 to TRBJ2-1; 7 nucleotides match TRBD2. J was trimmed by 7 bases and V by 0 bases; bases with no gene match: 10. CDR3 length equals 16 residues. From germline, CDR1 is SGDLS and CDR2 YYNGEE. CDR3 region: CASSVGGGGTGNEQFF. CDR3 nucleotide sequence: TGTGCCAGCAGCGTAGGTGGGGGGGGGACGGGGAATGAGCAGTTCTTC.

The chain recombines TRBV29-1 with TRBJ2-7, with a weak D call TRBD2 (7 bases). Per germline, CDR1 SQVTM and CDR2 ANQGSEA. The CDR3 is made up of 15 amino acids. Trimming left V 6 bases short and J 2 bases short, with 20 bases between. Written as DNA, the CDR3 is TGCAGCGTCGGGGGGCTCCTAGGTACCCCCTACGAGCAGTACTTC. It is translated as CSVGGLLGTPYEQYF.